One and the same sample provided the 2 T cell receptor beta chains below, sequenced in a study of cytomegalovirus exposure and HLA in healthy donors. The PCR ran on 60 Vbeta and 13 Jbeta primers. Using immunoSEQ multiplex PCR, the repertoire was profiled, and TCRdb retains in-frame clones only, with some absent. The table includes 95,000 to 100,000 clones, about three quarters detected once. Sequencing was performed on PBMCs. The receptors were gathered from a man aged 35-49 years in good health and CMV-seropositive.

The DNA of the CDR3 is TGTGCCAGCTCAGACTCCGGGACAGGGTACGGTGGCTACACCTTC. This gives the protein CASSDSGTGYGGYTF. The gene calls are TRBV18 and TRBJ1-2, with TRBD1 matching 9 bases. Germline values: CDR1 KGHSH, CDR2 LQKENI. The ends lost 5 bases at V and 7 bases at J; junction bases unmatched: 11. This CDR3 spans 15 amino acids.

CDR3 in DNA: TGTGCCAGCAGTGAAGTGCGGGGGGACTATGGCTACACCTTC. It is translated as CASSEVRGDYGYTF. The V call is TRBV2, the J call TRBJ1-2, with D perhaps matching TRBD1 (5 bases). The CDR3 consists of 14 residues. V was shortened by 1 base and J by 3 bases, with 9 bases between the two germline ends. CDR1 and CDR2 from the germline V gene are SNHLY and FYNNEI.